The clone carrying this T cell receptor (beta chain) appeared a few times. Its specificity is unknown. These data come from a study of persistence of HIV-infected CD4 T cells. The libraries were made with immunoSEQ version 4 in survey mode. Template was genomic DNA at about 10 ng/uL, with up to about 1 ug used per sample. Repertoires were generated with immunoSEQ multiplex PCR, while TCRdb's copy carries only in-frame clones and drops some. The table has about 13,000 clones, 60% to 80% seen once; the top ten hold 6.5% to 8.5%. The stimulus was an HIV-1 Gag 15-mer peptide pool, about 1 ug/peptide/mL. Responding CD4+ T cells were sorted by upregulation of both CD40 ligand and CD69. Suppressive ART was started during chronic HIV-1 infection in these adults. For at least 4 years, plasma HIV-1 RNA was undetectable (<50 copies/mL). This CDR3 is built from 15 residues. CDR1 is LNHDA and CDR2 is SQIVND in the germline V gene (reference sequence). Trimming removed 5 bases from V and 0 bases from J, with 14 bases in between.

This specimen was CD4+ T cells sorted from PBMCs after 18-hour stimulation, taken from a patient who received antiretroviral therapy. The receptor's source is an adult man with HIV who was CMV-seropositive. The V and J genes are TRBV19 and TRBJ2-7; no clear D gene. The CDR3 DNA reads TGTGCCAGTAGTCAAATACTACGGAGCTCCTACGAGCAGTACTTC. Residues: CASSQILRSSYEQYF.